These 17 T cell receptor beta chains share one sample of origin, sequenced in a study of T-cell reconstitution after alpha-beta-depleted transplantation in children. Unique molecular identifiers tagged the TCRbeta library. TCRdb reprocessed the PCR reads with MiXCR, giving one entry per CDR3 protein. The sample shows approximately 230,000 distinct CDR3 sequences, 20% to 30% of them seen only once. The sample consisted of PBMCs, mostly from graft donor cells, taken 360 days after TCRalphabeta/CD19-depleted stem cell transplant. These receptors all come from a female patient aged 2-15 years who had a stem cell transplant for congenital amegakaryocytic thrombocytopenia, so the T cells may come from the graft donor.

This clonotype was seen more than once but under ten times. The chain is built from TRBV3-1 and TRBJ2-3, with D uncertain. Trimming took off 0 bases at V and 0 bases at J, with 10 bases between the two ends. The CDR3 sequence is 16 residues long. Germline V gene sequence: CDR1 LGHDT, CDR2 YNNKEL (reference sequence). The CDR3 reads CASSQDFRASTDTQYF. The CDR3 DNA sequence: TGTGCCAGCAGCCAAGATTTTAGGGCTAGCACAGATACGCAGTATTTT.

The CDR3 is CSATYDSSDDTQYF. The CDR3, as DNA: TGCAGTGCTACCTACGATTCTAGCGATGATACGCAGTATTTT. The V call is TRBV20-1, the J call TRBJ2-3; TRBD2 might be the D (6 bases). Germline lookup yields CDR1 DFQATT and CDR2 SNEGSKA (reference sequence). CDR3 length: 14 amino acids. V lost 4 bases and J lost 6, with 17 bases in between.

This clonotype was counted between two and nine times. The chain combines TRBV5-1 with TRBJ1-1, with TRBD1 identical over 7 bases. This CDR3 comprises 15 residues. With V trimmed by 4 bases and J by 0 bases, 6 bases remained unmatched. Per the germline V gene, CDR1 is SGHRS and CDR2 is YFSETQ. CDR3 DNA sequence: TGCGCCAGCAGCCCGCCGACAGGGATGAACACTGAAGCTTTCTTT. Its translation is CASSPPTGMNTEAFF.

This clonotype was observed a few times. This chain links TRBV5-1 with TRBJ2-1; 8 nucleotides agree with TRBD2. CDR1 SGHRS and CDR2 YFSETQ come from the germline V gene. V dropped 3 bases and J dropped 3; count of bases not matched to a gene: 5. The CDR3 totals 15 residues. The CDR3 protein is CASSWGAGGYNEQFF. In nucleotides, the CDR3 is TGCGCCAGCAGCTGGGGGGCGGGAGGCTACAATGAGCAGTTCTTC.

The chain uses TRBV12-3 or TRBV12-4 and TRBJ2-7; 10 bases fit TRBD2. The V segment lost 2 bases and the J segment 7 bases; nucleotides outside the gene matches: 5. The CDR3 spans 14 residues. The CDR3 DNA is TGTGCCAGCAGTTTACCAGGGACTAGCGTGGAGCAGTACTTC. Its protein is CASSLPGTSVEQYF.

The CDR3 region has the DNA TGCGCCAGCAGCCAAAGAGAGGCTTCGTCTAATGAAAAACTGTTTTTT. This gives the protein CASSQREASSNEKLFF. This rearrangement joins TRBV4-1 to TRBJ1-4; D ambiguous. CDR3 length: 16 residues. V was shortened by 2 bases and J by 3 bases, with 13 bases between the two germline ends. Per the germline V gene, CDR1 is MGHRA and CDR2 is YSYEKL.

The V call is TRBV4-1, the J call TRBJ2-1, with 8 nucleotides matching TRBD2. V shed 3 bases and J 5 bases; nucleotides not matched to a gene: 3. Germline CDR1 reads MGHRA; CDR2 reads YSYEKL. CDR3 length: 14 amino acids. The CDR3 DNA reads as TGCGCCAGCAGCCAGGGACTAGTGAACAATGAGCAGTTCTTC. It is translated as CASSQGLVNNEQFF.

DNA of the CDR3: TGCAGTGCTCGCGGGATAGCGGATTTCTACGAGCAGTACTTC. Translated: CSARGIADFYEQYF. This chain connects TRBV20-1 to TRBJ2-7; tentative D call: TRBD2 (6 bases). V lost 5 bases to trimming and J lost 3 bases, with 17 bases between them. Germline CDR1 DFQATT, CDR2 SNEGSKA (reference sequence). There are 14 residues in the CDR3.

In this sample, this clonotype turned up many times. The rearrangement uses TRBV29-1 and TRBJ2-1; no firm D call. Deletions cut 3 bases from V and 7 bases from J, with 16 bases between. The germline V gene encodes CDR1 SQVTM and CDR2 ANQGSEA. The CDR3 is made up of 14 amino acids. The CDR3: CSVEVTRVDNEQFF. CDR3 nucleotides: TGCAGCGTTGAGGTGACCCGAGTCGATAATGAGCAGTTCTTC.

At least ten counts were recorded for this clonotype. The DNA of the CDR3 is TGTGCCATCAGTGACCCGAGCGGGAGGGGCACAGATACGCAGTATTTT. Protein product: CAISDPSGRGTDTQYF. The chain combines TRBV10-3 with TRBJ2-3, with 10 bases fitting TRBD2. Germline V gene lookup returns CDR1 ENHRY and CDR2 SYGVKD. This CDR3 contains 16 residues. The trim removed 3 bases at V and 1 base at J, leaving 4 bases unmatched.

The V and J genes are TRBV27 and TRBJ2-7; possible D gene TRBD1, 5 bases. CDR1 MNHEY and CDR2 SMNVEV come from the germline V gene (reference sequence). CDR3 length equals 13 residues. Trimming cost V 3 bases and J 4 bases, with 10 bases left between them. The CDR3 here is CASSFGRVYEQYF. Written as DNA, the CDR3 is TGTGCCAGCAGTTTCGGCAGGGTATACGAGCAGTACTTC.

This clonotype occurred many times. The chain carries TRBV12-3 or TRBV12-4 and TRBJ1-5; a weak D match, TRBD1 (5 bases). The CDR3 extends over 13 amino acids. V gave up 6 bases and J gave up 3 bases, with 9 bases separating them. CDR3: CASRGPYNQPQHF. The CDR3 DNA reads TGTGCCAGCAGGGGACCCTACAATCAGCCCCAGCATTTT.

The CDR3 nucleotides read TGTGCCAGCAGTTTAAGGCCCAACGGGGGGGATGGCTACACCTTC. Residues: CASSLRPNGGDGYTF. The V and J genes are TRBV12-3 or TRBV12-4 and TRBJ1-2; maybe TRBD1 (5 bases). Trimming stripped 2 bases from V and 6 bases from J, with 16 bases between. The CDR3 totals 15 residues.

The chain employs TRBV4-1 and TRBJ1-2; tentatively, D is TRBD1 (6 bases). Germline CDR1 and CDR2: MGHRA and YSYEKL. The CDR3 totals 16 residues. Between the trimmed V and J ends, which lost 0 bases and 3 bases, there was a span of 14 bases. The CDR3 reads CASSQEGKTGYYGYTF. The CDR3 region has the DNA TGCGCCAGCAGCCAAGAGGGTAAAACAGGGTACTATGGCTACACCTTC.

V usage is TRBV29-1 and J usage is TRBJ1-1, with D possibly being TRBD1 (5 bases). The CDR3 runs to 13 residues. V was trimmed by 2 bases and J by 6 bases, leaving 13 bases between them. Germline V CDR1 and CDR2: SQVTM, ANQGSEA. DNA for the CDR3: TGCAGCGTTGAACAGGGTCGGAGTCCTGAAGCTTTCTTT. It yields the protein CSVEQGRSPEAFF.

This clonotype appeared a few times. CDR3 protein: CATSRHWTDFRYNEQFF. In DNA form, the CDR3 reads TGTGCCACCAGCAGACACTGGACAGACTTTCGCTACAATGAGCAGTTCTTC. This rearrangement joins TRBV15 to TRBJ2-1; TRBD1 is a possible D gene (6 bases). Trimming left V 2 bases short and J 3 bases short, with 17 bases between. The V gene's germline CDR1 is LNHNV and CDR2 YYDKDF (reference sequence). The CDR3 has 17 residues.

Only a few counts were recorded for this clonotype. The chain recombines TRBV3-1 with TRBJ2-5; D is possibly TRBD1 (5 bases). Trimming removed 0 bases from V and 5 bases from J, with 10 bases in between. CDR1 is LGHDT, CDR2 YNNKEL, per germline (reference sequence). The CDR3 extends over 14 amino acids. The DNA of the CDR3 is TGTGCCAGCAGCCAAGAGGGCAGGGTTGAGACCCAGTACTTC. It translates to CASSQEGRVETQYF.